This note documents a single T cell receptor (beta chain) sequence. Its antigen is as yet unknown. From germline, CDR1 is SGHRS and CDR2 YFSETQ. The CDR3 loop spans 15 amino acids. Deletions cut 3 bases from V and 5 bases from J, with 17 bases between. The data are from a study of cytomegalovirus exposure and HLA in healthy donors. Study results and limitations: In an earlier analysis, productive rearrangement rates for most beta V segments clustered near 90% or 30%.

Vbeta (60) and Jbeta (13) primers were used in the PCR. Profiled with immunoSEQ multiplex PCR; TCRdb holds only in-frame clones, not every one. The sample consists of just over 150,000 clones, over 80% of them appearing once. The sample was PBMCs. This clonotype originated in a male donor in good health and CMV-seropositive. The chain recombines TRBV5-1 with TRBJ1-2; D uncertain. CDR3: CASSSSIGGEYGYTF. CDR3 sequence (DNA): TGCGCCAGCAGCTCATCGATAGGTGGGGAGTATGGCTACACCTTC.